The clone carrying this T cell receptor beta chain was seen repeatedly, ten times or more. Its target is unknown. The data were taken from a study of spatial heterogeneity in lung cancer. Regarding the study as a whole: Mutation counts in tumors were tracked by counts of expanded intratumoral alpha and beta TCRs.

Time point meaning: sample taken at primary tumor resection. TCRdb re-analysed the 5' RACE reads in MiXCR, keeping a single row per CDR3 protein. The sample consists of roughly 18,000 distinct CDR3 sequences, 7% of them appearing once. The trim removed 7 bases at V and 4 bases at J, leaving 10 bases unmatched. The germline gives CDR1 MDHEN, CDR2 SYDVKM. The CDR3 is 15 residues long. The clonotype comes from a female donor with early-stage non-small cell lung cancer. The sample was lung tumor tissue, taken at surgery. The J gene is TRBJ1-2, the V gene TRBV28; TRBD1 agrees at 9 bases. In DNA form, the CDR3 reads TGTGCCAGCACGTCCCGGGACAGGGCATTCTATGGCTACACCTTC. This codes for CASTSRDRAFYGYTF.